This TCR beta chain was retrieved from a study of T cells in Graves' hyperthyroidism and ophthalmopathy (dated by TCRdb to between 2017 and 2020). Broadly, across the study: Peripheral blood samples were taken at initial diagnosis, before any treatment was given. TCR V-J signatures able to tell the groups apart were searched for in a discovery cohort of more than 90 patients, of whom roughly 42 had Graves' ophthalmopathy and about 55 had stable Graves' hyperthyroidism. Prospective prediction of ophthalmopathy was tested in an independent validation cohort consisting of some 18 hyperthyroidism patients and 17 patients who later progressed to ophthalmopathy. The 85 to 100 discovery patients were divided at random into training and test sets in a 7:3 ratio. Thyroid tissue and blood T-cell repertoires from more than 5 Graves' hyperthyroidism patients were also compared in the study. Once sampling was done, hyperthyroidism patients were given methimazole at a starting dose of 30 mg daily, whereas ophthalmopathy patients were given high-dose intravenous methylprednisolone. The paper describes TCR Vbeta CDR3 sequencing of 135 peripheral blood samples, made up of 40 to 45 ophthalmopathy patients, over 70 hyperthyroidism patients and about 17 progressor patients. Study-wide findings and limitations: Sample size was not statistically predetermined, and investigators were not blinded to group allocation. In cross-validation, a model built on a 13 V-J signature told ophthalmopathy apart from stable hyperthyroidism with 85% to 90% sensitivity and about 81% specificity, and in testing the same model reached 80%/75%. During validation, the model predicted progression to ophthalmopathy a median of roughly 7.1 months ahead of onset, with around 71% sensitivity and less than 85% specificity. Most expanded thyroid clonotypes (frequency above 0.001) were also detected in blood, a finding suggesting that blood repertoires may reflect thyroid immune responses.

As for this clonotype: Its specific antigen is unknown. The sample holds no much larger clone one base away, and base qualities are not on file.

In the ophthalmopathy patients, disease was moderately to severely active, with a Clinical Activity Score of 3 or more, a NOSPECS grade of 4 or more, and a duration of less than 3 months. Exclusion was applied to patients with uncontrolled infections, other autoimmune diseases, pregnancy or lactation. Clinical symptoms, serum thyroxine and TRAb, thyroid ultrasound, and orbital computed tomography formed the basis for the diagnoses. PBMCs were isolated from more than 9 ml of fresh peripheral blood by Ficoll-Paque density gradient centrifugation. Total RNA was extracted with Trizol reagent, and quality was checked on an Agilent 2100 Bioanalyzer. The TCR beta CDR3 regions were amplified from RNA transcripts. For the first round of RT-PCR on the TCR CDR3, the HTBI primer set was used together with the Qiagen OneStep RT-PCR kit. Libraries were constructed in a second round of multiplex PCR, after which size selection and purification were performed. Libraries were sequenced paired-end with 100 bp reads on an Illumina HiSeq2000. On the authors' methods: SOAPnuke was used to process the raw data, removing reads that contained adapters or uncalled bases, had a mean Phred below 15, or lacked an exact match to the constant primer or identifier. COPE v1.2.5 was used to merge the high-quality paired reads, and each unique nucleotide sequence was defined as a clonotype. MiTCR v1.1 was used to align clonotypes to the IMGT TRBV, TRBD and TRBJ reference segments. The analysis included only V-J combinations with a frequency above 0.0001, which together covered approximately 99% of the repertoires. A TCS score was defined as the ratio of F50 (clonal expansion) to E x V (chaos), with BLOSUM62-based TCRdist applied between CDR3 peptides within each V-J. Welch's t-statistics and random forest reduced some 510 V-J features to 13, which were used in a naive Bayes classifier (R e1071). TCRdb cleaned the public reads at Q25 with fastp, built clones with MiXCR and kept in-frame beta chains. Each entry merges the rows of one CDR3 protein and shows their most common DNA and genes. Clone size and V and J calls follow TCRdb, not the original study. In all, the sample holds approximately 690,000 distinct CDR3 sequences, and around 20% of those were seen once. The biggest ten clones account for approximately 30% of the sample.

The CDR3, from cysteine to phenylalanine, totals 17 residues. Here the CDR3 DNA is all that survives: 51 bases in frame from base 1. The germline V and J ends show losses of 4 bases and 1 base respectively, and no gene match explains 11 bases of the junction. CDR1 and CDR2 (SEHNR, FQNEAQ) derive from the germline V gene (reference sequence). Sequencing input: blood. In this chain, TRBV7-9 is recombined with TRBJ2-3, with 7 central nucleotides matching TRBD1. This sequence originates from a man younger than 40 with Graves' ophthalmopathy. The DNA sequence is TGTGCCAGCAGCTCCCGGAACCGGGACAGACGCACAGATACGCAGTATTTT. This gives the protein CASSSRNRDRRTDTQYF. With the portions outside the CDR3 filled from the reference TRBV7-9 and TRBJ2-3 genes, the complete variable region becomes DTGVSQNPRHKITKRGQNVTFRCDPISEHNRLYWYRQTLGQGPEFLTYFQNEAQLEKSRLLSDRFSAERPKGSFSTLEIQRTEQGDSAMYLCASSSRNRDRRTDTQYFGPGTRLTVL.